This T cell receptor beta chain is from a study of T cells in Graves' hyperthyroidism and ophthalmopathy. TCR beta CDR3 regions were amplified from RNA transcripts. HTBI primers were the set used in a first-round RT-PCR of the TCR CDR3. One entry per CDR3 protein results from TCRdb running MiXCR on the multiplex PCR reads. The repertoire holds around 520,000 distinct CDR3 sequences, approximately 15% seen once, with 17% in the top ten. This clonotype has just a few counts. Germline V gives CDR1 MNHEY, CDR2 SMNVEV (reference sequence). The CDR3 sequence is 13 residues long. The V gene lost 4 bases and the J gene lost 3 bases, with 7 bases spanning the gap.

The sample was blood. This TCR came from a woman aged 18 to 35 with Graves' hyperthyroidism. V is TRBV27 and J is TRBJ1-5; D unclear. The CDR3 nucleotides are TGTGCCAGCAGTTCTCGGAACAATCAGCCCCAGCATTTT. Translated, it gives CASSSRNNQPQHF.